This entry lists 18 T cell receptor beta chains sequenced from one sample in a study of CD8+CD57+ T cells in acquired aplastic anemia. TCR beta VDJ and CDR3 profiling used genomic DNA as template. TCRdb reprocessed the reads via MiXCR and lists one record per CDR3 protein. The sample records about 180,000 distinct CDR3 sequences, approximately 49% being singletons. The source material was sorted CD4+, CD8+, or CD8+CD57+ T cells (not recorded which) from PBMCs. These receptors all come from a human donor in good health.

In this sample, this clonotype turned up many times. V gene TRBV3-1 combines with J gene TRBJ1-1; perhaps TRBD1 as D (6 bases). V lost 2 bases to trimming and J lost 6 bases, with 10 bases between them. The CDR3 has 13 residues. From germline, CDR1 is LGHDT and CDR2 YNNKEL (reference sequence). For the CDR3, the DNA is TGTGCCAGCAGCCAACTAACAGGGTCTGAAGCTTTCTTT. Encoded protein: CASSQLTGSEAFF.

The genes are TRBV7-9 and TRBJ2-7; D not certain. CDR3 length equals 12 residues. Germline V gene data show CDR1 as SEHNR and CDR2 as FQNEAQ (reference sequence). V was pared by 0 bases and J by 4 bases, with 4 bases between. The CDR3 DNA reads as TGTGCCAGCAGCTTAGCCGATTACGAGCAGTACTTC. Encoded protein: CASSLADYEQYF.

J is TRBJ1-2 and V is TRBV20-1, with D tentatively TRBD1 (5 bases). The V gene's germline CDR1 is DFQATT and CDR2 SNEGSKA (reference sequence). The CDR3 contains 15 residues. Trimming pared 6 bases from V and 1 base from J, leaving 18 bases between. CDR3 nucleotides: TGCAGTGCCAGTAGCCGCCTGGGGGATAACTATGGCTACACCTTC. This codes for CSASSRLGDNYGYTF.

V is TRBV2 and J is TRBJ1-6; 8 bases line up with TRBD1. This CDR3 region has 15 residues. The ends lost 2 bases at V and 10 bases at J; junction bases unmatched: 7. The V gene's germline CDR1 is SNHLY and CDR2 FYNNEI. The CDR3 nucleotides are TGTGCCAGCAGTGAATTTCAGGGGGCCAGATCACCCCTCCACTTT. Its protein product is CASSEFQGARSPLHF.

Notes on this clonotype: A much larger clone differs by one base, so this may be a read error. This chain joins TRBV5-1 and TRBJ1-1, with D unresolved. CDR1 and CDR2 (germline): SGHRS, YFSETQ. The ends were cut back, 0 bases at V and 1 base at J, with 10 bases in the middle. The CDR3 runs 15 residues. CDR3 amino acids: CASSLGIGKNTEAFF. The CDR3 DNA sequence: TGCGCCAGCAGCTTGGGTATAGGGAAGAACACTGAAGCTTTCTTT.

The V gene is TRBV5-6, the J gene TRBJ1-1, with 9 positions matching TRBD1. This CDR3 has 14 amino acids. Germline V gives CDR1 SGHDT, CDR2 YYEEEE. V shed 5 bases and J 3 bases; nucleotides not matched to a gene: 5. CDR3 DNA sequence: TGTGCCAGCAGACAGGGGGCCCGGGACACTGAAGCTTTCTTT. It encodes CASRQGARDTEAFF.

The CDR3 DNA reads as TGCAGTGCTAGAGGCCTGACGAACACTGAAGCTTTCTTT. Residues: CSARGLTNTEAFF. The rearrangement uses TRBV20-1 and TRBJ1-1, with unresolved D. The CDR3 is 13 amino acids. The germline V and J ends were trimmed by 1 base and 1 base, with 7 bases remaining between them. Looked up from germline, CDR1 is DFQATT and CDR2 is SNEGSKA (reference sequence).

This clonotype has a count of ten or more. The chain carries TRBV29-1 and TRBJ1-1; D may be TRBD1 (5 bases). The germline gives CDR1 SQVTM, CDR2 ANQGSEA. This CDR3 has 16 amino acids. V was pared by 4 bases and J by 1 base, with 19 bases between. The CDR3 region is CSVVASWAGRNTEAFF. The DNA for the CDR3 is TGCAGCGTTGTTGCTTCTTGGGCAGGGAGGAACACTGAAGCTTTCTTT.

The sample holds a few counts of this clonotype. This rearrangement joins TRBV6-2 or TRBV6-3 to TRBJ2-3, with TRBD1 matching 10 bases. In germline, CDR1 is MNHEY, CDR2 SVGEGT. The CDR3 consists of 14 residues. The V gene end was trimmed by 2 bases and the J gene end by 4 bases; junction bases not matched to a gene: 0. The CDR3 bases are TGTGCCAGCAGTTACGGGACAGGGGCAGATACGCAGTATTTT. Amino acid sequence: CASSYGTGADTQYF.

With respect to this clonotype: A single base separates this from a much larger clone, so it may be a read error. The V and J genes are TRBV4-2 and TRBJ1-1, with D perhaps TRBD1 (6 bases). The CDR3 sequence is 18 residues long. Germline V lookup: CDR1 LGHNA, CDR2 YNFKEQ. CDR3 residues: CASSQEPGGRGERTEALF. The CDR3 DNA sequence: TGTGCCAGCAGCCAAGAGCCCGGGGGGCGAGGGGAACGCACTGAAGCTCTCTTT.

The chain links TRBV19 to TRBJ2-3; 9 nucleotides agree with TRBD2. The CDR3 contains 15 residues. V lost 4 bases and J lost 0; bases outside the gene matches: 2. Germline V gives CDR1 LNHDA, CDR2 SQIVND (reference sequence). CDR3 sequence reads: CASSNSGGSTDTQYF. The CDR3 nucleotides read TGTGCCAGTAGTAATAGCGGGGGAAGCACAGATACGCAGTATTTT.

There are a few counts of this clonotype. CDR3 in amino acids: CASTHNRASNTEAFF. The CDR3 nucleotides read TGTGCCAGCACCCACAACAGGGCTTCCAACACTGAAGCTTTCTTT. The rearrangement joins TRBV6-5 to TRBJ1-1; D might be TRBD1 (6 bases). The CDR3 spans 15 residues. V dropped 7 bases and J dropped 2 bases, with 17 bases sitting between them. Germline loops: CDR1 MNHEY, CDR2 SVGAGI.

The chain carries TRBV25-1 and TRBJ2-7; D is undetermined. Germline-derived CDR1 and CDR2 are MGHDK and SYGVNS. There are 11 residues in the CDR3. Trimming pared 2 bases from V and 6 bases from J, leaving 5 bases between. CDR3 nucleotides: TGTGCCAGCAGTGAAGTCTTCGAGCAGTACTTC. Encoded protein: CASSEVFEQYF.

The chain joins TRBV29-1 to TRBJ2-7; D gene unclear. The CDR3 is 12 residues long. CDR1 is SQVTM, CDR2 ANQGSEA, per germline. Between the trimmed V and J ends, which lost 6 bases and 1 base, there was a span of 10 bases. CDR3 protein: CSVGPDSYEQYF. The CDR3 bases are TGCAGCGTAGGGCCAGATTCCTACGAGCAGTACTTC.

J is TRBJ2-5 and V is TRBV29-1, with TRBD2 matching over 7 bases. CDR1 and CDR2 from the germline V gene are SQVTM and ANQGSEA. V dropped 4 bases and J dropped 2; count of bases not matched to a gene: 10. The CDR3 consists of 15 residues. The CDR3, as DNA: TGCAGCGTTGCTCTTTTGGGACTAACTCAAGAGACCCAGTACTTC. Its translation is CSVALLGLTQETQYF.

This chain joins TRBV5-8 and TRBJ2-5, with 8 bases fitting TRBD1. Looked up from germline, CDR1 is SGHTS and CDR2 is YDEGEE. CDR3 size: 15 residues. Losses at the gene ends were 0 bases for V and 2 bases for J; bases not matched to a gene: 3. The CDR3 spells CASSLEGTGQETQYF. The CDR3 coding sequence is TGTGCCAGCAGCTTGGAAGGGACAGGACAAGAGACCCAGTACTTC.

As for this clonotype: At one end the junction does not follow the germline gene, possibly because of a read error. The V call is TRBV6-4, the J call TRBJ2-7; the D is unclear. Germline lookup yields CDR1 MRHNA and CDR2 SNTAGT. There are 15 residues in the CDR3. In DNA, the CDR3 is TGTGCCAGCAGCGCCCAGGCAGGTAGTGCCTACGAGCGGTACTTC. It is translated as CASSAQAGSAYERYF.

The chain joins TRBV25-1 to TRBJ1-6; TRBD1 might be the D (5 bases). The CDR3 runs 15 residues. Germline V gene sequence: CDR1 MGHDK, CDR2 SYGVNS. V lost 2 bases and J 8 bases, leaving 13 bases between the germline ends. The DNA of the CDR3 is TGTGCCAGCAGTGAAACCAGGGAATGGGATTCACCCCTCCACTTT. Amino acids: CASSETREWDSPLHF. The full variable domain, in which reference TRBV25-1 and TRBJ1-6 provide the parts outside the CDR3, is EADIYQTPRYLVIGTGKKITLECSQTMGHDKMYWYQQDPGMELHLIHYSYGVNSTEKGDLSSESTVSRIRTEHFPLTLESARPSHTSQYLCASSETREWDSPLHFGNGTRLTVT.